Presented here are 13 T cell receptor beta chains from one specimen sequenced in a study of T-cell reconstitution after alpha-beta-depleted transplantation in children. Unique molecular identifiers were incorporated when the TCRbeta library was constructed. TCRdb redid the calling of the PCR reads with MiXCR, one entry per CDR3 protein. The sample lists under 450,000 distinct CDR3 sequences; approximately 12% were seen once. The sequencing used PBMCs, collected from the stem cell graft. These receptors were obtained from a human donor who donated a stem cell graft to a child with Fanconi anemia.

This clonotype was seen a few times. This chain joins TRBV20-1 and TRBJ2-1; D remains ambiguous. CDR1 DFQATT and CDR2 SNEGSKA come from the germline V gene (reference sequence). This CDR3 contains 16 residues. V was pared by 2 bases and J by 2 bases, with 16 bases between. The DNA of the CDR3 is TGCAGTGCTAGAAGAGGTCAAGGTACTACCTACAATGAGCAGTTCTTC. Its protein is CSARRGQGTTYNEQFF.

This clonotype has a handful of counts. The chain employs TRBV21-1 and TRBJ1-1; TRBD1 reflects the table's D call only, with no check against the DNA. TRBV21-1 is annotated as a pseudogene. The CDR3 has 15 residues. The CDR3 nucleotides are TGTGCCAGCAGCACCCCGGGACAACCGAACACTGAAGCTTTCTTT. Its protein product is CASSTPGQPNTEAFF.

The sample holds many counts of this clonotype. CDR3 nucleotide sequence: TGCAGTGCTAGAAAAACTGTCACCACGTTAAATACGCAGTATTTT. This codes for CSARKTVTTLNTQYF. V and J are TRBV20-1 and TRBJ2-3; D is ambiguous. Trimming cost V 2 bases and J 7 bases, with 19 bases left between them. This CDR3 comprises 15 residues. Germline CDR1 and CDR2: DFQATT and SNEGSKA (reference sequence).

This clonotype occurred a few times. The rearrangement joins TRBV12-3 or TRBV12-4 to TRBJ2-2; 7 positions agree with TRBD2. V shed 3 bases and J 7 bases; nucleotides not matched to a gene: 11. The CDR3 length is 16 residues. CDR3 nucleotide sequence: TGTGCCAGCAGTTTTGAGGGACGGGGGGATAACGGGGAGCTGTTTTTT. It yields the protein CASSFEGRGDNGELFF.

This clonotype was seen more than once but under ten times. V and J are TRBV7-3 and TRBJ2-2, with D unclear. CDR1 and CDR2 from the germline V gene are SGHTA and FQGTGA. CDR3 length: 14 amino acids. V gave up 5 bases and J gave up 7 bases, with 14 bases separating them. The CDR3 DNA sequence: TGTGCCAGCAGCCTGACCCGGGCCAACGGGGAGCTGTTTTTT. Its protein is CASSLTRANGELFF.

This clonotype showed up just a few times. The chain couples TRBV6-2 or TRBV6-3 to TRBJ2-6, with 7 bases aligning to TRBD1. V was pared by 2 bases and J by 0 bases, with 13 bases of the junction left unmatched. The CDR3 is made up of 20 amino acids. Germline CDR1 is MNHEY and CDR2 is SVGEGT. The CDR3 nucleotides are TGTGCCAGCAGTTACGAAGGGGGCAGGGGCGCTATCTCTGGGGCCAACGTCCTGACTTTC. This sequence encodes CASSYEGGRGAISGANVLTF.

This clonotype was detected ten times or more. The CDR3 sequence is CASSLGGSGNTIYF. As DNA, the CDR3 is TGTGCCAGCAGCTTAGGAGGGTCGGGAAACACCATATATTTT. The chain joins TRBV7-9 to TRBJ1-3, with D hard to call. The CDR3 contains 14 residues. Germline loops: CDR1 SEHNR, CDR2 FQNEAQ (reference sequence). With 1 base removed from V and 4 bases from J, the gap between germline ends came to 8 bases.

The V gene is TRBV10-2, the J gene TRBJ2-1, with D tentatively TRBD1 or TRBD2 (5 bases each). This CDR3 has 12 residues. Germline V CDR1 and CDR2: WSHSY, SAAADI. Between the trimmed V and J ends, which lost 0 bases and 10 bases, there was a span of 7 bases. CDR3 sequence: CASSESGTEQFF. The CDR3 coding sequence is TGCGCCAGCAGTGAGTCCGGGACGGAGCAGTTCTTC.

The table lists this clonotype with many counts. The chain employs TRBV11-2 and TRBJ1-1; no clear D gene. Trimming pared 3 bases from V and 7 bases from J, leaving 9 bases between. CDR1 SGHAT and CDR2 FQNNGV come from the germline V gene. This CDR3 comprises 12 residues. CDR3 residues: CASSFGSSEAFF. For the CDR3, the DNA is TGTGCCAGCAGCTTCGGGTCCAGTGAAGCTTTCTTT. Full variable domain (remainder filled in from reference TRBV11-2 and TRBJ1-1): EAGVAQSPRYKIIEKRQSVAFWCNPISGHATLYWYQQILGQGPKLLIQFQNNGVVDDSQLPKDRFSAERLKGVDSTLKIQPAKLEDSAVYLCASSFGSSEAFFGQGTRLTVV.

In nucleotides, the CDR3 is TGTGCCAGCAGTGAAAGATCGGAGTCGGGCCAGCCCCAGCATTTT. This translates into CASSERSESGQPQHF. The V and J genes are TRBV2 and TRBJ1-5, with unresolved D. Trimming pared 2 bases from V and 7 bases from J, leaving 15 bases between. CDR1 and CDR2 from the germline V gene are SNHLY and FYNNEI. The CDR3 has 15 amino acids.

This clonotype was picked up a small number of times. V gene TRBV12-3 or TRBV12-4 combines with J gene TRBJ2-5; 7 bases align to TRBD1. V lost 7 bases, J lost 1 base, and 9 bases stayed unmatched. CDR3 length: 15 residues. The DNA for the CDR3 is TGTGCCAGCACCCCCGTAGGGGGCCTCCAAGAGACCCAGTACTTC. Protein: CASTPVGGLQETQYF.

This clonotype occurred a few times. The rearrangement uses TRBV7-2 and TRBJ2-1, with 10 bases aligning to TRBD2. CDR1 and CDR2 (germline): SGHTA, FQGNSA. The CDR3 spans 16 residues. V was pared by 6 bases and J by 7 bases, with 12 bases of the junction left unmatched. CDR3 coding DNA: TGTGCCAGCAGGTTAACCGGGACTAGCGCGGGGAATGAGCAGTTCTTC. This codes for CASRLTGTSAGNEQFF.

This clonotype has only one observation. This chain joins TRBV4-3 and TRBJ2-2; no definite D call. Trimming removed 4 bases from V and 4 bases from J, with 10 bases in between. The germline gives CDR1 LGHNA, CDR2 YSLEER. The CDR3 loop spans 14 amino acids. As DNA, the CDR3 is TGCGCCAGCAGCCGGGGTAGATTCACCGGGGAGCTGTTTTTT. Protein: CASSRGRFTGELFF.